The rows below give T cell receptor beta chains drawn from one sample of a study of T cells in localized non-small cell lung cancer. The protocol was immunoSEQ multiplex PCR, while the TCRdb copy is restricted to in-frame clones and leaves out a portion. The repertoire holds around 64,000 clones, with more than 80% as singletons. This material consisted of PBMCs, taken before any cancer treatment. These receptors were collected from a man aged 40 to 69 with stage II lung adenocarcinoma. The CDR3 runs from the conserved cysteine through the conserved F or W. The D gene is left open where the match is weak. Clone size is not always given. Where it is, it says once, few, many or a class for expanded clones.

clone size: .
V gene: TRBV7-2
D gene: .
J gene: TRBJ2-1
CDR3 DNA: TGTGCCAGCAGCTATAAAGGCGGCAATGAGCAGTTCTTC
CDR3 protein: CASSYKGGNEQFF

clone size: .
V gene: TRBV7-2
D gene: TRBD2
J gene: TRBJ2-1
CDR3 DNA: TGTGCCAGCAGCTTAGAGGGACTATCCTCCTACAATGAGCAGTTCTTC
CDR3 protein: CASSLEGLSSYNEQFF

clone size: .
V gene: TRBV19
D gene: TRBD1
J gene: TRBJ2-5
CDR3 DNA: TGTGCCAGTAGTCCACAGGGGCAAGAGACCCAGTACTTC
CDR3 protein: CASSPQGQETQYF

clone size: many
V gene: TRBV27
D gene: .
J gene: TRBJ2-1
CDR3 DNA: TGTGCCAGCAGTCAAGGGACGGTCTACAATGAGCAGTTCTTC
CDR3 protein: CASSQGTVYNEQFF

clone size: once
V gene: TRBV4-1
D gene: TRBD1
J gene: TRBJ1-2
CDR3 DNA: TGCGCCAGCAGCCAAAGGGGGCATGGCTACACCTTC
CDR3 protein: CASSQRGHGYTF

clone size: .
V gene: TRBV11-2
D gene: TRBD1
J gene: TRBJ1-4
CDR3 DNA: TGTGCCAGCAGCAAGAGACAGGGGGAAAAACTGTTTTTT
CDR3 protein: CASSKRQGEKLFF

clone size: .
V gene: TRBV5-1
D gene: .
J gene: TRBJ2-3
CDR3 DNA: TGCGCCAGCAGCCTAGGACAGGATACGCAGTATTTT
CDR3 protein: CASSLGQDTQYF

clone size: .
V gene: TRBV7-9
D gene: .
J gene: TRBJ1-4
CDR3 DNA: TGTGCCAGCAGCCAATCACAGGGTATGGGTGAAAAACTGTTTTTT
CDR3 protein: CASSQSQGMGEKLFF

clone size: few
V gene: TRBV7-2
D gene: .
J gene: TRBJ1-5
CDR3 DNA: TGTGCCAGCAGCTTAAGGTTCGGTCAGCCCCAGCATTTT
CDR3 protein: CASSLRFGQPQHF

clone size: .
V gene: TRBV18
D gene: .
J gene: TRBJ2-7
CDR3 DNA: TGTGCCAGCTCACCGCGACTAGTCGGGGACGAGCAGTACTTC
CDR3 protein: CASSPRLVGDEQYF

clone size: .
V gene: TRBV2
D gene: TRBD1
J gene: TRBJ2-5
CDR3 DNA: TGTGCCAGCAGCGTGGGACAGCAACAAGAGACCCAGTACTTC
CDR3 protein: CASSVGQQQETQYF

clone size: .
V gene: TRBV11-3
D gene: TRBD1
J gene: TRBJ2-7
CDR3 DNA: TGTGCCAGCAGCTTCGCCGGGACAGGGGAAGCCTACGAGCAGTACTTC
CDR3 protein: CASSFAGTGEAYEQYF

clone size: .
V gene: TRBV6-5
D gene: .
J gene: TRBJ1-5
CDR3 DNA: TGTGCCAGCCGCCGGGGGATGGATCAGCCCCAGCATTTT
CDR3 protein: CASRRGMDQPQHF

clone size: .
V gene: TRBV5-1
D gene: TRBD2
J gene: TRBJ2-7
CDR3 DNA: TGCGCCAGCAGCGTATCGGGCGGGGGGTACGAGCAGTACTTC
CDR3 protein: CASSVSGGGYEQYF

clone size: .
V gene: TRBV5-1
D gene: .
J gene: TRBJ2-7
CDR3 DNA: TGCGCCAACCCGATAGTCTACAGGACCTTCGGGGTCGAGCAGTACTTC
CDR3 protein: CANPIVYRTFGVEQYF

clone size: .
V gene: TRBV25-1
D gene: TRBD2
J gene: TRBJ2-7
CDR3 DNA: TGTGCCAGCAGTGATCCCGCGGGACTAGCGGCCCAGTACTTC
CDR3 protein: CASSDPAGLAAQYF

clone size: .
V gene: TRBV5-6
D gene: .
J gene: TRBJ2-1
CDR3 DNA: TGTGCCAGCACCCCTCGGGGTGGGAGGTCCTACAATGAGCAGTTCTTC
CDR3 protein: CASTPRGGRSYNEQFF

clone size: .
V gene: TRBV6-1
D gene: .
J gene: TRBJ2-2
CDR3 DNA: TGTGCCAGCAGTGGGGCAGGGAAGTCCCCCGGGGAGCTGTTTTTT
CDR3 protein: CASSGAGKSPGELFF

clone size: .
V gene: TRBV28
D gene: .
J gene: TRBJ2-7
CDR3 DNA: TGTGCCAGCAATGGTAACGGGAGAAGGGACGAGCAGTACTTC
CDR3 protein: CASNGNGRRDEQYF

clone size: few
V gene: TRBV7-2
D gene: .
J gene: TRBJ2-2
CDR3 DNA: TGTGCCAGCAGCTTCTTGAGCGGTTGGAGGGGCACCGGGGAGCTGTTTTTT
CDR3 protein: CASSFLSGWRGTGELFF

clone size: .
V gene: TRBV9
D gene: TRBD2
J gene: TRBJ2-4
CDR3 DNA: TGTGCCAGCAGCGTAGGCCTCCTAGCGGGAGCCGTAAACATTCAGTACTTC
CDR3 protein: CASSVGLLAGAVNIQYF

clone size: .
V gene: TRBV4-2
D gene: TRBD2
J gene: TRBJ2-2
CDR3 DNA: TGTGCCAGCAGCCAAGCACTAGCGGGGCCGAGCACCGGGGAGCTGTTTTTT
CDR3 protein: CASSQALAGPSTGELFF

clone size: .
V gene: TRBV6-6
D gene: TRBD1
J gene: TRBJ1-1
CDR3 DNA: TGTGCCAGCAGTCTGACAGGGCTGGACACTGAAGCTTTCTTT
CDR3 protein: CASSLTGLDTEAFF

clone size: few
V gene: TRBV7-9
D gene: .
J gene: TRBJ1-5
CDR3 DNA: TGTGCCAGCAGCTTTGGACAGTTTAATCAGCCCCAGCATTTT
CDR3 protein: CASSFGQFNQPQHF

clone size: .
V gene: TRBV7-2
D gene: .
J gene: TRBJ2-5
CDR3 DNA: TGTGCCAGCAGCTTAGGAGGCAGCAGGGAGACCCAGTACTTC
CDR3 protein: CASSLGGSRETQYF

clone size: .
V gene: TRBV11-3
D gene: TRBD2
J gene: TRBJ2-1
CDR3 DNA: TGTGCCAGCAGCCCTAGCGGGAGTACTCTCAATGAGCAGTTCTTC
CDR3 protein: CASSPSGSTLNEQFF

clone size: .
V gene: TRBV30
D gene: TRBD1
J gene: TRBJ1-5
CDR3 DNA: TGTGCCTGGAGCCGGACAGGGGGACAGCCCCAGCATTTT
CDR3 protein: CAWSRTGGQPQHF

clone size: .
V gene: TRBV4-2
D gene: .
J gene: TRBJ1-1
CDR3 DNA: TGTGCCAGCAGCCAAGATACCGCGAACACTGAAGCTTTCTTT
CDR3 protein: CASSQDTANTEAFF

clone size: .
V gene: TRBV12-5
D gene: TRBD2
J gene: TRBJ2-3
CDR3 DNA: TGTGCTAGTGCTAGCGGATCTAGCACAGATACGCAGTATTTT
CDR3 protein: CASASGSSTDTQYF

clone size: .
V gene: TRBV7-2
D gene: .
J gene: TRBJ2-1
CDR3 DNA: TGTGCCAGCAAATTGCAGGGTGATAGGAATGAGCAGTTCTTC
CDR3 protein: CASKLQGDRNEQFF

clone size: .
V gene: TRBV6-5
D gene: .
J gene: TRBJ1-2
CDR3 DNA: TGTGCCAGCAGTGGACGCGTTACTAACTATGGCTACACCTTC
CDR3 protein: CASSGRVTNYGYTF

clone size: .
V gene: TRBV4-2
D gene: TRBD2
J gene: TRBJ2-1
CDR3 DNA: TGTGCCAGCAGGTCCGGGACTAGCGGTTACAATGAGCAGTTCTTC
CDR3 protein: CASRSGTSGYNEQFF

clone size: .
V gene: TRBV2
D gene: TRBD2
J gene: TRBJ2-3
CDR3 DNA: TGTGCCAGCAGAGGGACTAGCGGCCTCACAGATACGCAGTATTTT
CDR3 protein: CASRGTSGLTDTQYF

clone size: .
V gene: TRBV7-9
D gene: .
J gene: TRBJ2-7
CDR3 DNA: TGTGCCAGCAGCTTGTCCTCGGGACTCCCCTACGAGCAGTACTTC
CDR3 protein: CASSLSSGLPYEQYF

clone size: .
V gene: TRBV19
D gene: TRBD1
J gene: TRBJ2-1
CDR3 DNA: TGTGCCAGTAGTATTTGGGACAGGGGCAATGAGCAGTTCTTC
CDR3 protein: CASSIWDRGNEQFF

clone size: .
V gene: TRBV29-1
D gene: .
J gene: TRBJ1-1
CDR3 DNA: TGCAGCGCTGGAAGAGGCAGGCCGGACACTGAAGCTTTCTTT
CDR3 protein: CSAGRGRPDTEAFF

clone size: .
V gene: TRBV5-8
D gene: .
J gene: TRBJ1-1
CDR3 DNA: TGTGCCAGCAGCTTGGCCCAGGGCCCGGTGAACACTGAAGCTTTCTTT
CDR3 protein: CASSLAQGPVNTEAFF

clone size: .
V gene: TRBV30
D gene: .
J gene: TRBJ1-5
CDR3 DNA: TGTGCCTGGAGTCCCTTCAGTAACAATCAGCCCCAGCATTTT
CDR3 protein: CAWSPFSNNQPQHF

clone size: .
V gene: TRBV7-3
D gene: .
J gene: TRBJ1-1
CDR3 DNA: TGTGCCAGCAGCCCCACAAGGGAAACTGAAGCTTTCTTT
CDR3 protein: CASSPTRETEAFF

clone size: once
V gene: TRBV7-9
D gene: .
J gene: TRBJ2-7
CDR3 DNA: TGTGCCAGCAGCCCCCCCGGGGCCTCCTACGAGCAGTACTTC
CDR3 protein: CASSPPGASYEQYF

clone size: .
V gene: TRBV10-2
D gene: .
J gene: TRBJ2-1
CDR3 DNA: TGCGCCAGCAGTTTTACTAGAGACAATGAGCAGTTCTTC
CDR3 protein: CASSFTRDNEQFF

clone size: .
V gene: TRBV7-2
D gene: .
J gene: TRBJ2-3
CDR3 DNA: TGTGCCAGCAGCTTAGTGGCGGGCCCCAGCACAGATACGCAGTATTTT
CDR3 protein: CASSLVAGPSTDTQYF

clone size: once
V gene: TRBV29-1
D gene: TRBD1
J gene: TRBJ1-2
CDR3 DNA: TGCAGCGTTCGGGAGGGGGCGAGTGGCTACACCTTC
CDR3 protein: CSVREGASGYTF

clone size: .
V gene: TRBV5-1
D gene: .
J gene: TRBJ2-7
CDR3 DNA: TGCGCCAGCAGCCCCCAAGGGGGCTCCTACGAGCAGTACTTC
CDR3 protein: CASSPQGGSYEQYF

clone size: .
V gene: TRBV15
D gene: TRBD2
J gene: TRBJ2-1
CDR3 DNA: TGTGCCACCAGCAGAGCCCGGCTTAGCGGGAGAGGCTACAATGAGCAGTTCTTC
CDR3 protein: CATSRARLSGRGYNEQFF

clone size: .
V gene: TRBV15
D gene: TRBD2
J gene: TRBJ2-3
CDR3 DNA: TGTGCCACCAGCAGAGAAATAGCGGGAGGGGCAGATACGCAGTATTTT
CDR3 protein: CATSREIAGGADTQYF